Following are 5 T cell receptor beta chains from one sample sequenced in a study of blood T cell repertoires in COVID-19. The protocol was immunoSEQ multiplex PCR, while the TCRdb copy is restricted to in-frame clones and leaves out a portion. The sample lists roughly 150,000 clones; around 87% were seen once. The sequencing sample was made of peripheral blood. The source of these receptors is a human donor in a cohort sampled during active COVID-19.

The chain employs TRBV7-9 and TRBJ1-2, with D perhaps TRBD1 (5 bases). V lost 5 bases, J lost 4 bases, and 11 bases lay in between. Looked up from germline, CDR1 is SEHNR and CDR2 is FQNEAQ (reference sequence). The CDR3 loop spans 13 amino acids. Here the CDR3 DNA reads TGTGCCAGCAGCGACGACAGCCTCTATGGCTACACCTTC. It yields the protein CASSDDSLYGYTF.

The rearrangement links TRBV9 to TRBJ2-3, with D tentatively TRBD2 (5 bases). Per the germline V gene, CDR1 is SGDLS and CDR2 is YYNGEE. The CDR3 totals 13 residues. V was shortened by 3 bases and J by 6 bases, with 11 bases between the two germline ends. The CDR3 DNA reads as TGTGCCAGCAGCGAGCGGTCGGGCGATACGCAGTATTTT. Its protein is CASSERSGDTQYF.

This clone appeared a few times. CDR3 sequence (DNA): TGTGCCAGCAGCACTTTAGACAGGCCCTCGAACACCGGGGAGCTGTTTTTT. As protein: CASSTLDRPSNTGELFF. V and J are TRBV7-9 and TRBJ2-2, with TRBD1 as a possible D gene (6 bases). From germline, CDR1 is SEHNR and CDR2 FQNEAQ (reference sequence). The CDR3 consists of 17 residues. Trimming removed 5 bases at V and 0 bases at J, with 16 bases between.

In this sample, this clone turned up once. This chain joins TRBV5-6 and TRBJ2-2; 9 bases map to TRBD1. Looked up from germline, CDR1 is SGHDT and CDR2 is YYEEEE. This CDR3 is built from 17 residues. V gave up 3 bases and J gave up 6 bases; unmatched junction bases: 12. CDR3 in amino acids: CASSSQLDRGRSGELFF. The CDR3 DNA reads TGTGCCAGCAGCTCACAATTGGACAGGGGAAGGTCCGGGGAGCTGTTTTTT.

The chain recombines TRBV6-6 with TRBJ1-1; D perhaps matches TRBD1 (5 bases). CDR3 length: 14 amino acids. Trimming stripped 2 bases from V and 3 bases from J, with 10 bases between. The germline CDR1 and CDR2 sequences are MNHNY and SVGAGI (reference sequence). CDR3: CASSYIRVYTEAFF. CDR3 sequence (DNA): TGTGCCAGCAGTTACATCAGGGTGTACACTGAAGCTTTCTTT.